This T cell receptor beta chain is from a study of blood T cell repertoires in COVID-19 (dated by TCRdb to 2018 to 2021). Broadly, across the study: The collaborator samples originated in the United States, Italy and Spain and spanned the acute and convalescent phases of COVID-19. The material from the prospective study consisted of cDNA or gDNA derived from T cells, B-cell-depleted T cells, or PBMCs. The dataset comprised deeply sampled blood TCRbeta repertoires from subjects exposed to, actively infected with, or recovered from COVID-19. The repertoires were released in a freely available public database intended as a resource for research on the immune response to SARS-CoV-2. The samples were drawn from the first 160 participants of the ongoing ImmuneRACE study and from some 1,300 subjects provided by 6 global collaborators. A de-identified subject ID, COVID-19 status, age in years and sex were almost always included in the sample metadata. HLA class I and class II types, where available, came from metadata supplied by the sample provider rather than from assay-based typing. The paper's findings and limits, for the study overall: The amount of clinical and demographic metadata varied by source and participant and was provided uncurated.

Note on this clone: Its antigen specificity is not known. Per-base quality was not reported, and no clone a single base away is much larger than it.

TCRbeta CDR3 regions were amplified from genomic DNA using the immunoSEQ Assay, a bias-controlled multiplex PCR. The original pipeline was this. The number of nucleated cells in each sample was estimated by amplification of reference gene primers within the assay. To quantify the absolute abundance of each unique TCRbeta CDR3 rearrangement, sequence reads were collapsed and filtered. For each sample, productive Simpson clonality was calculated as the square root of Simpson's diversity index over productive rearrangements. Drawn from immuneACCESS, this table holds only the in-frame rearrangements with V and J called that TCRdb kept. Clones are partly lost; checked studies trace under half to an unresolved V gene and leave the rest unexplained. That table supplies the V and J calls and clone size; D and trimming were determined from the DNA. Present in this sample are some 110,000 clones, approximately 90% of which were seen just once. More than 6% of the sample rests with the top ten.

Via the germline V gene, CDR1 is MNHNS and CDR2 SASEGT. Including the terminal cysteine and phenylalanine, the CDR3 comprises 16 residues. The read is trimmed to its CDR3 DNA, 48 bases read in frame from base 1. Trimmed from V: 4 bases; trimmed from J: 3 bases; junction bases lacking a gene match: 7. Whole blood was collected in K2EDTA tubes by collaborating institutions according to the institutions' own protocols. For TCRbeta analysis, collaborator samples were shipped as frozen whole blood, as isolated PBMCs, or as DNA extracted from either sample type. The chain is made from TRBV6-1 and TRBJ2-7, and TRBD1 aligns with 12 junction nucleotides. The sequence derives from a human donor in a cohort sampled during active COVID-19. The specimen sequenced was peripheral blood. The sequence in DNA is TGTGCCAGCAGTGGGTTGGGGACAGGGGGCTTCTACGAGCAGTACTTC. It translates to CASSGLGTGGFYEQYF.